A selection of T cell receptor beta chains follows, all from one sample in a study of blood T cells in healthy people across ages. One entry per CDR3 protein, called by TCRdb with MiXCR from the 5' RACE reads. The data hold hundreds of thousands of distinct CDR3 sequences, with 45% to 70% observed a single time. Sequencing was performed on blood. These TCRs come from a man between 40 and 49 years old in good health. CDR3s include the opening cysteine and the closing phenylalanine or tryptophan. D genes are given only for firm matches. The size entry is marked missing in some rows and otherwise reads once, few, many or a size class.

CDR3nt: TGTGCCAGCAGTGAAACCCGCCAATCGAACACTGAAGCTTTCTTT
CDR3aa: CASSETRQSNTEAFF
d_gene: -
v_gene: TRBV2
j_gene: TRBJ1-1
abundance: few

CDR3nt: TGTGCCAGCAGTTCCGGGACAGGGTACACCTACGAGCAGTACTTC
CDR3aa: CASSSGTGYTYEQYF
d_gene: TRBD1
v_gene: TRBV2
j_gene: TRBJ2-7
abundance: -

CDR3nt: TGTGCCAGCAGTTCAGGACAGGGCCGCAATGGCTACACCTTC
CDR3aa: CASSSGQGRNGYTF
d_gene: TRBD1
v_gene: TRBV6-5
j_gene: TRBJ1-2
abundance: -

CDR3nt: TGTGCCATCAGTAAGTCAGTGACGGGCAATGGGCAGTACTTC
CDR3aa: CAISKSVTGNGQYF
d_gene: -
v_gene: TRBV10-3
j_gene: TRBJ2-5
abundance: -

CDR3nt: TGTGCCAGCAGCTTAGGTTGGACTAGCGGGGACCTAATGGGGTTCTTC
CDR3aa: CASSLGWTSGDLMGFF
d_gene: TRBD2
v_gene: TRBV7-9
j_gene: TRBJ2-1
abundance: -

CDR3nt: TGTGCCAGCAGCTTACCCGGGGGTCGCTCTGGGGCCAACGTCCTGACTTTC
CDR3aa: CASSLPGGRSGANVLTF
d_gene: -
v_gene: TRBV7-3
j_gene: TRBJ2-6
abundance: -

CDR3nt: TGTGCCAGCAGCACGAACCAGGGAGAGGGTACGCAGTATTTT
CDR3aa: CASSTNQGEGTQYF
d_gene: -
v_gene: TRBV7-2
j_gene: TRBJ2-3
abundance: -

CDR3nt: TGTGCCAGCAGCCAACCCCCAGGGGTCTCCTACGAGCAGTACTTC
CDR3aa: CASSQPPGVSYEQYF
d_gene: -
v_gene: TRBV6-6
j_gene: TRBJ2-7
abundance: -

CDR3nt: TGCAGCGTTTCCCTAGCGGGAGGGCCGAATGAGCAGTTCTTC
CDR3aa: CSVSLAGGPNEQFF
d_gene: TRBD2
v_gene: TRBV29-1
j_gene: TRBJ2-1
abundance: -

CDR3nt: TGTGCCAGCAGCTTAGTTGCCAACTCTGGGGCCAACGTCCTGACTTTC
CDR3aa: CASSLVANSGANVLTF
d_gene: -
v_gene: TRBV7-3
j_gene: TRBJ2-6
abundance: -

CDR3nt: TGCAGCGCCGTCCAGGGCTACGGCTACACCTTC
CDR3aa: CSAVQGYGYTF
d_gene: -
v_gene: TRBV29-1
j_gene: TRBJ1-2
abundance: few

CDR3nt: TGTGCCAGCAGCTCAGGCGGGGGGCGGGGCACAGATACGCAGTATTTT
CDR3aa: CASSSGGGRGTDTQYF
d_gene: TRBD2
v_gene: TRBV7-3
j_gene: TRBJ2-3
abundance: -

CDR3nt: TGTGCCAGCCGATCCACAGGGTTGCTAGAGACCCAGTACTTC
CDR3aa: CASRSTGLLETQYF
d_gene: -
v_gene: TRBV28
j_gene: TRBJ2-5
abundance: -

CDR3nt: TGCAGTGCTAGAGATTTCCGGGACGGAGATGTGAACACTGAAGCTTTCTTT
CDR3aa: CSARDFRDGDVNTEAFF
d_gene: -
v_gene: TRBV20-1
j_gene: TRBJ1-1
abundance: -

CDR3nt: TGCGCCAGCAGCCCTAGAGTCCTCAGGACAGATACGCAGTATTTT
CDR3aa: CASSPRVLRTDTQYF
d_gene: -
v_gene: TRBV5-1
j_gene: TRBJ2-3
abundance: -

CDR3nt: TGTGCCAGCAGCGTAGTGGGAGTCAGAGGGGAGACCCAGTACTTC
CDR3aa: CASSVVGVRGETQYF
d_gene: -
v_gene: TRBV9
j_gene: TRBJ2-5
abundance: -

CDR3nt: TGTGCCAGCGAAAAGGGTGTCTACGAGCAGTACTTC
CDR3aa: CASEKGVYEQYF
d_gene: -
v_gene: TRBV28
j_gene: TRBJ2-7
abundance: -

CDR3nt: TGCGCCAGCAGCCAACCTCGGGTACGTTCTGCTGAAGCTTTCTTT
CDR3aa: CASSQPRVRSAEAFF
d_gene: -
v_gene: TRBV4-1
j_gene: TRBJ1-1
abundance: few

CDR3nt: TGCGCCAGCAGCCAAGGGACAGGGGGCCTCGAGCAGTACTTC
CDR3aa: CASSQGTGGLEQYF
d_gene: TRBD1
v_gene: TRBV4-1
j_gene: TRBJ2-7
abundance: few

CDR3nt: TGCGCCAGCAGCTTAACGGCGACCAGGGGTCATGGCTACACCTTC
CDR3aa: CASSLTATRGHGYTF
d_gene: -
v_gene: TRBV5-1
j_gene: TRBJ1-2
abundance: few

CDR3nt: TGTGCCAGTAGCGACGGGACTAGCGGGAGAATCGAGACCCAGTACTTC
CDR3aa: CASSDGTSGRIETQYF
d_gene: TRBD2
v_gene: TRBV9
j_gene: TRBJ2-5
abundance: few

CDR3nt: TGTGCCAGCAGCCCGCGACAGGGAGGGCCCCTCGAGCAGTACTTC
CDR3aa: CASSPRQGGPLEQYF
d_gene: -
v_gene: TRBV7-8
j_gene: TRBJ2-7
abundance: few